Shown below are 27 T cell receptor beta chains from a single sample sequenced in a study of cytomegalovirus exposure and HLA in healthy donors. Primers: 60 Vbeta forward and 13 Jbeta reverse. Here immunoSEQ multiplex PCR was the method, and the copy in TCRdb shows in-frame clones only, minus some. This sample has about 82,000 clones, with about nine tenths found just once. Material: PBMCs. The receptors stem from a man aged 18 to 35 in good health and CMV-seronegative.

The table lists this clone with a few counts. The chain employs TRBV28 and TRBJ1-6; no clear D. Germline V gene sequence: CDR1 MDHEN, CDR2 SYDVKM. CDR3 length equals 15 residues. Trimming shortened V by 4 bases and J by 1 base, and 8 bases separated the two germline ends. CDR3 residues: CASSSRPSYNSPLHF. The CDR3 nucleotides read TGTGCCAGCAGTTCTAGGCCGTCCTATAATTCACCCCTCCACTTT. The variable domain in full, completed from reference TRBV28 and TRBJ1-6, reads DVKVTQSSRYLVKRTGEKVFLECVQDMDHENMFWYRQDPGLGLRLIYFSYDVKMKEKGDIPEGYSVSREKKERFSLILESASTNQTSMYLCASSSRPSYNSPLHFGNGTRLTVT.

This chain joins TRBV27 and TRBJ2-7; D possibly corresponds to TRBD1 (5 bases). CDR1 MNHEY and CDR2 SMNVEV come from the germline V gene (reference sequence). The CDR3 covers 16 residues. Trimming took off 4 bases at V and 8 bases at J, with 24 bases between the two ends. The CDR3 coding sequence is TGTGCCAGCAGTTCTTACCTCAGGGAAGTGGAAAAGAAGCAGTACTTC. Its protein product is CASSSYLREVEKKQYF.

The chain links TRBV6-4 to TRBJ2-5; the match to TRBD1 covers 7 bases. The V and J ends lost 6 bases and 2 bases, in that order; junction bases with no gene match: 6. Per germline, CDR1 MRHNA and CDR2 SNTAGT. The CDR3 has 14 residues. The CDR3 sequence: CASSPQGNQETQYF. The CDR3 nucleotides are TGTGCCAGCAGCCCACAGGGGAATCAAGAGACCCAGTACTTC.

CDR3 nucleotides: TGCGCCAGCGGGACTAGCGGTTTGTACGAGCAGTACTTC. Its translation: CASGTSGLYEQYF. This chain uses TRBV5-1 with TRBJ2-5; the match to TRBD2 covers 11 bases. The J call may be mistaken, given a closer DNA end match to TRBJ2-7. CDR3 length: 13 amino acids. Germline lookup yields CDR1 SGHRS and CDR2 YFSETQ.

The gene calls are TRBV5-1 and TRBJ2-1; 12 bases match TRBD2. V lost 1 base, J lost 6 bases, and 8 bases stayed unmatched. Germline V gives CDR1 SGHRS, CDR2 YFSETQ. The CDR3 has 17 residues. In DNA form, the CDR3 reads TGCGCCAGCAGCTTGCCGGGACGGACTAGCGGGGTCAATGAGCAGTTCTTC. It specifies CASSLPGRTSGVNEQFF.

This chain uses TRBV28 with TRBJ1-4, with D maybe TRBD1 (6 bases). Germline V gene sequence: CDR1 MDHEN, CDR2 SYDVKM. The CDR3 totals 17 residues. V was clipped by 5 bases and J by 5 bases, with 21 bases between them. The CDR3 sequence is CASSPLLRTDLNEKLFF. The CDR3 bases are TGTGCCAGCAGTCCCTTACTCCGGACAGACTTGAATGAAAAACTGTTTTTT.

The chain links TRBV7-9 to TRBJ1-3; 8 bases are shared with TRBD1. Trimming took 5 bases from V and 8 from J; bases not matched to a gene: 5. Germline values: CDR1 SEHNR, CDR2 FQNEAQ (reference sequence). CDR3 length: 13 residues. Here the CDR3 reads CASSGQGPDTIYF. DNA for the CDR3: TGTGCCAGCAGCGGACAGGGTCCGGACACCATATATTTT.

The chain carries TRBV7-2 and TRBJ1-1; the D is unclear. Germline CDR1 is SGHTA and CDR2 is FQGNSA. V lost 0 bases and J 6 bases, leaving 8 bases between the germline ends. The CDR3 sequence is 13 residues long. CDR3 loop: CASSLASQSEAFF. The CDR3 nucleotides read TGTGCCAGCAGCTTAGCCTCCCAGTCTGAAGCTTTCTTT. The full variable domain, in which reference TRBV7-2 and TRBJ1-1 provide the parts outside the CDR3, is GAGVSQSPSNKVTEKGKDVELRCDPISGHTALYWYRQSLGQGLEFLIYFQGNSAPDKSGLPSDRFSAERTGGSVSTLTIQRTQQEDSAVYLCASSLASQSEAFFGQGTRLTVV.

This clone was seen just once. The chain recombines TRBV5-6 with TRBJ2-5, with 8 bases identical to TRBD2. The DNA end is a closer match to TRBJ2-7, so the J assignment may be wrong. Per germline, CDR1 SGHDT and CDR2 YYEEEE. CDR3 size: 13 residues. The CDR3 loop is CASGGLGAYEQYF. The DNA of the CDR3 is TGTGCCAGCGGGGGACTAGGAGCCTACGAGCAGTACTTC.

The J gene is TRBJ1-1, the V gene TRBV4-3; D gene ambiguous. V dropped 0 bases and J dropped 6 bases, with 17 bases sitting between them. Looked up from germline, CDR1 is LGHNA and CDR2 is YSLEER. The CDR3 sequence is 16 residues long. The CDR3 protein is CASSQDERNYLPEAFF. The CDR3 DNA follows: TGCGCCAGCAGCCAAGATGAGCGGAACTACTTACCTGAAGCTTTCTTT.

The chain combines TRBV27 with TRBJ1-5; D ambiguous. Germline CDR1 MNHEY, CDR2 SMNVEV (reference sequence). V gave up 7 bases and J gave up 6 bases, with 16 bases separating them. The CDR3 spans 14 residues. The CDR3 is CASNRVGIGQPQHF. DNA of the CDR3: TGTGCCAGCAATCGCGTGGGCATCGGTCAGCCCCAGCATTTT.

J is TRBJ2-7 and V is TRBV7-9; weak D call: TRBD1 (6 bases). The CDR3 loop spans 15 amino acids. Per the germline V gene, CDR1 is SEHNR and CDR2 is FQNEAQ (reference sequence). Trimming pared 0 bases from V and 4 bases from J, leaving 13 bases between. CDR3 bases: TGTGCCAGCAGCTTAGCGGGGGCGCAAGGATACGAGCAGTACTTC. Translating gives CASSLAGAQGYEQYF.

The chain joins TRBV7-6 to TRBJ2-1; 8 bases are a match to TRBD2. The CDR3 has 16 amino acids. CDR1 is SGHVS and CDR2 is FNYEAQ in the germline V gene. With V trimmed by 1 base and J by 1 base, 3 bases remained unmatched. CDR3 in amino acids: CASSLGASGSYNEQFF. The CDR3 region has the DNA TGTGCCAGCAGCTTAGGGGCTAGCGGGTCCTACAATGAGCAGTTCTTC.

V usage is TRBV19 and J usage is TRBJ2-5; 9 bases are shared with TRBD2. The J call is doubtful: the DNA matches TRBJ2-7 better. Per the germline V gene, CDR1 is LNHDA and CDR2 is SQIVND (reference sequence). The length of the CDR3 is 15 residues. The CDR3 is CASSRPSGASYEQYF. DNA for the CDR3: TGTGCCAGTAGCAGACCTAGCGGGGCCTCCTACGAGCAGTACTTC.

V is TRBV13 and J is TRBJ2-7, with TRBD1 matching 11 bases. V was pared by 5 bases and J by 3 bases, with 6 bases of the junction left unmatched. The CDR3 consists of 15 residues. The germline CDR1 and CDR2 sequences are PRHDT and FYEKMQ (reference sequence). The CDR3 nucleotides read TGTGCCAGCAGCCCCCGGGACAGGGGGTTCTACGAGCAGTACTTC. Protein sequence: CASSPRDRGFYEQYF.

The chain recombines TRBV6-5 with TRBJ2-5, with 9 bases matching TRBD1. CDR1 and CDR2 (germline): MNHEY, SVGAGI. J was trimmed by 11 bases and V by 9 bases; bases with no gene match: 13. The CDR3 has 13 residues. This chain's CDR3 is CASKPTGGREQYF. CDR3 DNA: TGTGCCAGTAAACCAACAGGGGGCAGGGAGCAGTACTTC.

A single count supports this clone. V and J are TRBV15 and TRBJ2-1, with D possibly matching TRBD1 (5 bases). The V gene's germline CDR1 is LNHNV and CDR2 YYDKDF (reference sequence). Trimming removed 3 bases from V and 6 bases from J, with 6 bases in between. The CDR3 is made up of 12 amino acids. In DNA, the CDR3 is TGTGCCACCAGCAGCCAGGGCAATGAGCAGTTCTTC. Translated, it gives CATSSQGNEQFF.

This chain uses TRBV18 with TRBJ1-4, with TRBD1 matching over 7 bases. The germline V gene has CDR1 KGHSH and CDR2 LQKENI. This CDR3 comprises 14 residues. The ends lost 6 bases at V and 7 bases at J; junction bases unmatched: 8. The CDR3: CASSSGQYPEKLFF. DNA of the CDR3: TGTGCCAGCTCCTCGGGACAGTATCCTGAAAAACTGTTTTTT.

The chain combines TRBV18 with TRBJ1-1, with D unclear. Between the trimmed V and J ends, which lost 2 bases and 1 base, there was a span of 8 bases. CDR1 KGHSH and CDR2 LQKENI come from the germline V gene. The CDR3 has 14 amino acids. The CDR3 DNA reads as TGTGCCAGCTCACCAAGAACACGGAACACTGAAGCTTTCTTT. Its protein is CASSPRTRNTEAFF.

This clone was detected a few times. For the CDR3, the DNA is TGTGCCAGTAGTATAGACGGTAGCATGGACATTCAGTACTTC. It translates to CASSIDGSMDIQYF. V is TRBV19 and J is TRBJ2-4; D is uncertain. V lost 0 bases and J 8 bases, leaving 11 bases between the germline ends. Germline CDR1 and CDR2: LNHDA and SQIVND (reference sequence). The CDR3 has 14 amino acids. The full variable domain, completed using reference TRBV19 and TRBJ2-4, is DGGITQSPKYLFRKEGQNVTLSCEQNLNHDAMYWYRQDPGQGLRLIYYSQIVNDFQKGDIAEGYSVSREKKESFPLTVTSAQKNPTAFYLCASSIDGSMDIQYFGAGTRLSVL.

Written as DNA, the CDR3 is TGTGCCAGCAGATTGGGTCTGCAGGGGGCCTCTGGGGCCAACGTCCTGACTTTC. The encoded protein is CASRLGLQGASGANVLTF. This chain links TRBV11-1 with TRBJ2-6, with 8 positions matching TRBD1. CDR3 length: 18 amino acids. Germline CDR1 is SGHAT and CDR2 is FQDESV (reference sequence). The V and J ends lost 6 bases and 0 bases, in that order; junction bases with no gene match: 10.

The chain has TRBV11-2 and TRBJ1-5, with a weak D call TRBD1 (6 bases). CDR1 SGHAT and CDR2 FQNNGV come from the germline V gene. CDR3 size: 14 residues. Trimming pared 4 bases from V and 5 bases from J, leaving 12 bases between. CDR3 sequence reads: CASSSAGAYQPQHF. The CDR3 DNA sequence: TGTGCCAGCAGCTCCGCGGGGGCGTATCAGCCCCAGCATTTT.

The rearrangement links TRBV28 to TRBJ1-5; D not resolved. Trimming took off 5 bases at V and 3 bases at J, with 5 bases between the two ends. The CDR3 has 12 amino acids. Germline CDR1 is MDHEN and CDR2 is SYDVKM. DNA of the CDR3: TGTGCCAGCAGTCAACTCAATCAGCCCCAGCATTTT. Translation: CASSQLNQPQHF.

A remark on this clone: The same CDR3 is also encoded by other DNA sequences in this sample. The gene calls are TRBV2 and TRBJ1-6; a weak D match, TRBD1 (6 bases). The V gene lost 2 bases and the J gene lost 5 bases, with 25 bases spanning the gap. CDR3 size: 20 residues. Germline V lookup: CDR1 SNHLY, CDR2 FYNNEI. Here the CDR3 reads CASSELGRGRILKNNSPLHF. The CDR3, as DNA: TGTGCCAGCAGTGAATTGGGCAGGGGACGAATTTTAAAGAATAATTCACCCCTCCACTTT.

The gene calls are TRBV7-9 and TRBJ1-5; TRBD1 is a possible D gene (5 bases). This CDR3 is built from 16 residues. CDR1 and CDR2 (germline): SEHNR, FQNEAQ (reference sequence). V lost 1 base, J lost 4 bases, and 14 bases lay in between. In DNA form, the CDR3 reads TGTGCCAGCAGCTTAGGCGCAGGGATTAATAATCAGCCCCAGCATTTT. This translates into CASSLGAGINNQPQHF.

A single count supports this clone. The V gene is TRBV27, the J gene TRBJ1-1; D gene unclear. The CDR3 sequence is 15 residues long. The V end lost 0 bases, the J end lost 4 bases, and 12 bases lay between the germline ends. CDR1 and CDR2 (germline): MNHEY, SMNVEV (reference sequence). CDR3 bases: TGTGCCAGCAGTTTATCGTCGGTCGTTGGCACTGAAGCTTTCTTT. Protein sequence: CASSLSSVVGTEAFF.

Here the CDR3 reads CASTRQGAYGYTF. The CDR3 nucleotides are TGTGCCAGCACCAGACAGGGAGCTTATGGCTACACCTTC. This rearrangement joins TRBV28 to TRBJ1-2; 7 bases agree with TRBD1. The ends lost 7 bases at V and 5 bases at J; junction bases unmatched: 7. This CDR3 comprises 13 residues. In germline, CDR1 is MDHEN, CDR2 SYDVKM.